The rows below give T cell receptor beta chains drawn from one sample of a study of blood T cell repertoires in COVID-19. Data came from immunoSEQ multiplex PCR; TCRdb stores just in-frame clones and leaves some out. The sample gives roughly 200,000 clones, 80% to 95% of which show up once; approximately 0.5% is in the top ten. The sample was peripheral blood. The source is a man aged 50 or older with acute or convalescent COVID-19. Both conserved end residues are part of each CDR3. Each record gives: clone size, D gene, V gene, J gene, CDR3 protein, CDR3 DNA. The D gene is left open where the match is weak. Clone size is stated in some rows and not others, as once, few, many or a class when expanded.

>-|-|TRBV5-1|TRBJ2-1
CASSLGRQVNEQFF
TGCGCCAGCAGCTTGGGTAGGCAGGTCAATGAGCAGTTCTTC
>-|-|TRBV9|TRBJ1-4
CASSVGRGASEKLFF
TGTGCCAGCAGCGTAGGGCGCGGGGCGAGTGAAAAACTGTTTTTT
>once|-|TRBV6-5|TRBJ1-5
CASSAGYSNQPQHF
TGTGCCAGCAGCGCAGGGTATAGCAATCAGCCCCAGCATTTT
>-|-|TRBV24-1|TRBJ2-5
CATSDFGHSYQETQYF
TGTGCCACCAGTGATTTTGGACACTCGTATCAAGAGACCCAGTACTTC
>-|-|TRBV11-2|TRBJ2-5
CASSLDRETQYF
TGTGCCAGCAGCTTAGATCGAGAGACCCAGTACTTC
>-|-|TRBV5-8|TRBJ2-3
CASGRRSTDTQYF
TGTGCCAGCGGGCGCAGGAGCACAGATACGCAGTATTTT
>-|TRBD2|TRBV11-2|TRBJ2-2
CASSLVAGGIAGELFF
TGTGCCAGCAGCTTAGTAGCGGGGGGAATTGCCGGGGAGCTGTTTTTT
>-|-|TRBV3-1/TRBV3-2|TRBJ1-2
CASSPRQENYGYTF
TGTGCCAGCAGCCCAAGACAGGAGAACTATGGCTACACCTTC
>-|TRBD2|TRBV27|TRBJ2-3
CASSFVAGARDTQYF
TGTGCCAGCAGTTTTGTAGCGGGGGCACGGGATACGCAGTATTTT
>-|TRBD1|TRBV2|TRBJ2-7
CASSSGTGRGEQYF
TGTGCCAGCAGTTCCGGGACAGGGCGGGGCGAGCAGTACTTC
>-|-|TRBV7-6|TRBJ1-1
CASSLEAGVNTEAFF
TGTGCCAGCAGCTTAGAAGCAGGGGTGAACACTGAAGCTTTCTTT
>-|TRBD2|TRBV5-4|TRBJ2-1
CASSLRREREFYNEQFF
TGTGCCAGCAGCTTGAGGAGGGAGCGGGAGTTCTACAATGAGCAGTTCTTC
>few|TRBD2|TRBV7-2|TRBJ2-3
CASSPGLADNTQYF
TGTGCCAGCAGCCCGGGACTAGCTGATAATACGCAGTATTTT
>once|TRBD2|TRBV29-1|TRBJ2-2
CSVEGGGGELFF
TGCAGCGTTGAAGGGGGGGGCGGGGAGCTGTTTTTT